One TCR beta chain is described in this entry. Its antigen is unknown. A junction boundary mismatches the germline segment, possibly from a read error. TCR beta libraries were built with iRepertoire HTBI primers and Arm-PCR of CDR3 regions. TCRdb analysed the multiplex PCR reads with MiXCR anew, one entry per CDR3 protein. The table includes more than 300,000 distinct CDR3 sequences, 15% detected once. This entry comes from a study of regulatory T cells in long-lasting Graves disease. Overall study findings and caveats: Relative to new patients (approximately 960), persistent patients exhibited greater sharing of public clonotypes (approximately 2,500). Only peripheral blood was studied, not thyroid tissue. Persistent Graves' cases showed lower TCR diversity than newly diagnosed cases. Accuracy might have suffered from few samples.

Time point noted: newly diagnosed GD, antithyroid drugs for less than 3 months. Generation of the TCR library employed RNA extracted from PBMCs. This CDR3 has 17 amino acids. The V gene's germline CDR1 is SGHRS and CDR2 YFSETQ. Sequenced material: peripheral blood mononuclear cells (PBMCs), taken at new diagnosis, from a patient treated with antithyroid drugs. The TCR sequence derives from a female donor with Graves disease. The chain combines TRBV5-1 with TRBJ2-1; a weak D match, TRBD2 (6 bases). The CDR3 loop reads CTSSLASGHTAANEQFF. The CDR3, as DNA: TGCACCAGCAGCTTGGCCAGCGGGCACACTGCGGCCAATGAGCAGTTCTTC.